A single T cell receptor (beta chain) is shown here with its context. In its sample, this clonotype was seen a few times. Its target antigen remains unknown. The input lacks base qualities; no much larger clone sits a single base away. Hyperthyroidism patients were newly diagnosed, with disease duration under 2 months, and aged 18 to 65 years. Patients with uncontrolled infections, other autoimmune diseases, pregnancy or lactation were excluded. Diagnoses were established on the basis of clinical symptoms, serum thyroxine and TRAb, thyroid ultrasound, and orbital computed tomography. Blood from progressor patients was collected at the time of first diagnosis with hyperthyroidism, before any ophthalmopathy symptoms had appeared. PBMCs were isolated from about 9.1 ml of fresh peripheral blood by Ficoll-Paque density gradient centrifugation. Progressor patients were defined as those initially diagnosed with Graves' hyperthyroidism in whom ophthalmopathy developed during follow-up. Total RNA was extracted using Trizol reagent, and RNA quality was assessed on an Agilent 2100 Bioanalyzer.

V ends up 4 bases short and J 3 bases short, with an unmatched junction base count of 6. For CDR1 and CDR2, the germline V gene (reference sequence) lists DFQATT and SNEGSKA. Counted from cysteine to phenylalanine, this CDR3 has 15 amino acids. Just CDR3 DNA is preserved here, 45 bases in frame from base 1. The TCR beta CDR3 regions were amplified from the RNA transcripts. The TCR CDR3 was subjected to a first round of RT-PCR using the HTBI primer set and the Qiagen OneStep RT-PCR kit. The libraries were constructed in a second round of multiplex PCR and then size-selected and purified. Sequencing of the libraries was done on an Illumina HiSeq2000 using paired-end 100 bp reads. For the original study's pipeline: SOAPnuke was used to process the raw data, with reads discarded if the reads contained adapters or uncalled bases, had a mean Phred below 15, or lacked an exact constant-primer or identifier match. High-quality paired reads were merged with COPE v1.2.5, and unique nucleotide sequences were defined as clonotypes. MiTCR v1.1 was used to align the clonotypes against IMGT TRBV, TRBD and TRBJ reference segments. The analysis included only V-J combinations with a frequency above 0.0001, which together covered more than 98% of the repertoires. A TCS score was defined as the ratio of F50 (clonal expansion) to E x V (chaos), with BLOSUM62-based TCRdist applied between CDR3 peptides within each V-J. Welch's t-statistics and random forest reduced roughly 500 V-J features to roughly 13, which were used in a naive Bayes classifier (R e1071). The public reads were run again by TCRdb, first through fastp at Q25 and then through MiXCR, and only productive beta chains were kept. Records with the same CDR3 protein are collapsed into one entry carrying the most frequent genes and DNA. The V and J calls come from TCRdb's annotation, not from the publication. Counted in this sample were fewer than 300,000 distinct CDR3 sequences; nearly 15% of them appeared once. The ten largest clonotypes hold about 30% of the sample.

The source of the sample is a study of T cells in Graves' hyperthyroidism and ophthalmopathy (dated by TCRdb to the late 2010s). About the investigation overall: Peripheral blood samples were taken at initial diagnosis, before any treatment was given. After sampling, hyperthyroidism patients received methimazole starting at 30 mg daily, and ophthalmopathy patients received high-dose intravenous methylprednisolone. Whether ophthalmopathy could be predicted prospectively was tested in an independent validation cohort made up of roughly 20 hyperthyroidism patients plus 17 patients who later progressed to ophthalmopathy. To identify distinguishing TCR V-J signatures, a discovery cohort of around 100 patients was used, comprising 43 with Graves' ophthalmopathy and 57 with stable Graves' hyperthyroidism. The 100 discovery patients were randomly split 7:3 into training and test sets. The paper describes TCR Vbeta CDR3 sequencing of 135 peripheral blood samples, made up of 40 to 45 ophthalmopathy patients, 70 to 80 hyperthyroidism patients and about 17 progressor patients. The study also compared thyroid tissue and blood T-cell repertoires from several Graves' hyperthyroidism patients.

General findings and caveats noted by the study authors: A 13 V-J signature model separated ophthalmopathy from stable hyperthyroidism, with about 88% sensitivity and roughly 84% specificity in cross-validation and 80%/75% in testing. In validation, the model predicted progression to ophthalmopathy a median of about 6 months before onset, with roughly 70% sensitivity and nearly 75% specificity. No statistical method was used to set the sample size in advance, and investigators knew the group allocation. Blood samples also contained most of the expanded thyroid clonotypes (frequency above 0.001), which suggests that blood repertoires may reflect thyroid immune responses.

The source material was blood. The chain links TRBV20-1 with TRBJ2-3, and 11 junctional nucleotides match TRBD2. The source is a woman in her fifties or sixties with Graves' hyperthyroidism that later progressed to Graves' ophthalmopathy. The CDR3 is CSANPLAGVTDTQYF. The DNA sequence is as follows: TGCAGTGCTAATCCACTAGCGGGAGTGACAGATACGCAGTATTTT.